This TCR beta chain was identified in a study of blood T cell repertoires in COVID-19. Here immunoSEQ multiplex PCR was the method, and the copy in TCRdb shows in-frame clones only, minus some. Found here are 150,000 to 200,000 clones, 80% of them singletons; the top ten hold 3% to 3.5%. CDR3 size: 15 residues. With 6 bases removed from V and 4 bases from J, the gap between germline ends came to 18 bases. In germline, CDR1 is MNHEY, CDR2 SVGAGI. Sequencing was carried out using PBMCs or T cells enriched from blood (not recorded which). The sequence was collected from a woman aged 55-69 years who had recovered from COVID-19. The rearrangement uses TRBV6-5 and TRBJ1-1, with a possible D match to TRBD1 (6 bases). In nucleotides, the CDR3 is TGTGCCAGCAGCGTCCAGGGGCCAGTGAGCACTGAAGCTTTCTTT. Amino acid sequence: CASSVQGPVSTEAFF.